This T cell receptor (beta chain) comes out of a study of blood T cell repertoires in COVID-19. TCRdb keeps only in-frame clones here, not all; method: immunoSEQ multiplex PCR. The sample contains approximately 150,000 clones, 85% of which appear only once. Participants spanned ages about 18 to 100 years and resided in 20 to 30 US areas. The TCR sequence derives from a woman aged 40 to 50 who had recovered from COVID-19. Input material: PBMCs or T cells enriched from blood (not recorded which).

The CDR3 is CASSQSGSVQPQHF. The CDR3, as DNA: TGCGCCAGCAGCCAATCAGGGTCCGTTCAGCCCCAGCATTTT. The J gene is TRBJ1-5, the V gene TRBV4-1, with a tentative D call TRBD1 (5 bases). The CDR3 is 14 residues long. Germline V lookup: CDR1 MGHRA, CDR2 YSYEKL. With 2 bases removed from V and 6 bases from J, the gap between germline ends came to 11 bases.